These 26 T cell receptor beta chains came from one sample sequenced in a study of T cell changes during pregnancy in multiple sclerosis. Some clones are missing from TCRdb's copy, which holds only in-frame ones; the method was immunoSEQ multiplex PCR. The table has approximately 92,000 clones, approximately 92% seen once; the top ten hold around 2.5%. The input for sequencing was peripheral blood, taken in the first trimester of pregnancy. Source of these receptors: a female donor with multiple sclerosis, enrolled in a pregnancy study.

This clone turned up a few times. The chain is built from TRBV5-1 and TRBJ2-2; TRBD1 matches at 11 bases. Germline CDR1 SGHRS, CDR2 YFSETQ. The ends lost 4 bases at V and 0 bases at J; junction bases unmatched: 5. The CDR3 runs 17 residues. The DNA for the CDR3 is TGCGCCAGCAGCCACCGGACAGGGGGCGCGAACACCGGGGAGCTGTTTTTT. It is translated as CASSHRTGGANTGELFF.

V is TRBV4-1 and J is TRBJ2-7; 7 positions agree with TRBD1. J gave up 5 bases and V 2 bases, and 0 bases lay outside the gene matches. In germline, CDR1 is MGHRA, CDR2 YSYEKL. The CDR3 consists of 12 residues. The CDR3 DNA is TGCGCCAGCAGCCAAACAGGGGACGAGCAGTACTTC. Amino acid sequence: CASSQTGDEQYF.

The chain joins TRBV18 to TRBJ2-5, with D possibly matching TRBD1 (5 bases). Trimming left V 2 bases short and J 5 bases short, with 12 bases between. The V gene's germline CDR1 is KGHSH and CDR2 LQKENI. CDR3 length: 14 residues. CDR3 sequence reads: CASSPMGQSETQYF. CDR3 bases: TGTGCCAGCTCACCAATGGGGCAGTCGGAGACCCAGTACTTC.

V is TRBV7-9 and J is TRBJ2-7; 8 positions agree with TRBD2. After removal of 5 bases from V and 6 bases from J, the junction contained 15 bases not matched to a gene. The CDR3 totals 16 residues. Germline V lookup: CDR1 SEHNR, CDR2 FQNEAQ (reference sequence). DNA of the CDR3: TGTGCCAGCAGCATCGCGGGGCGGGAGGATGCAGGCGAGCAGTACTTC. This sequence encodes CASSIAGREDAGEQYF.

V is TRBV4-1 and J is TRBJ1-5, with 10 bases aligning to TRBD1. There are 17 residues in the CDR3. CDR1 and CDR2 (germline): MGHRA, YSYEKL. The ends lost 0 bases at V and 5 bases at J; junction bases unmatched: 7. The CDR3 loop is CASSQELTGTGDQPQHF. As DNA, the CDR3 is TGCGCCAGCAGCCAAGAACTGACCGGGACAGGGGATCAGCCCCAGCATTTT.

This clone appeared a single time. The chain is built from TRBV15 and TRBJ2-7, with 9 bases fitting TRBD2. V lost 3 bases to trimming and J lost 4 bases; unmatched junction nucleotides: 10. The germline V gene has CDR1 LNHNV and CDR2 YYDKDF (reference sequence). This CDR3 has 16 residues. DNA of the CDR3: TGTGCCACCAGCAGGACCCCCGGGACTAGCCCGTACGAGCAGTACTTC. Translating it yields CATSRTPGTSPYEQYF.

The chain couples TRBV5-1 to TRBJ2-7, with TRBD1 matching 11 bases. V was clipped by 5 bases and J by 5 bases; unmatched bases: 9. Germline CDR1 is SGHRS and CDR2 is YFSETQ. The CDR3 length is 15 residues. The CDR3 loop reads CASSWDRGVFDEQYF. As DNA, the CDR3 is TGCGCCAGCAGTTGGGACAGGGGGGTTTTCGACGAGCAGTACTTC.

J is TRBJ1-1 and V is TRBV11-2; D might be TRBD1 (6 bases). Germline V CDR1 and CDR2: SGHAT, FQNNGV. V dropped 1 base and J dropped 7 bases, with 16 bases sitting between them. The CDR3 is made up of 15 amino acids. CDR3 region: CASSLAGAALIEAFF. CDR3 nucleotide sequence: TGTGCCAGCAGCTTAGCAGGGGCCGCCTTGATTGAAGCTTTCTTT.

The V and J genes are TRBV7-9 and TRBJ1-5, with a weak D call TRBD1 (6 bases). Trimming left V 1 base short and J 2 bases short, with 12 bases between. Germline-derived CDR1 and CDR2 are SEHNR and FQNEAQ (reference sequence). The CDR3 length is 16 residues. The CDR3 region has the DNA TGTGCCAGCAGCTTAGGAACAGGGACGGGCAATCAGCCCCAGCATTTT. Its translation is CASSLGTGTGNQPQHF.

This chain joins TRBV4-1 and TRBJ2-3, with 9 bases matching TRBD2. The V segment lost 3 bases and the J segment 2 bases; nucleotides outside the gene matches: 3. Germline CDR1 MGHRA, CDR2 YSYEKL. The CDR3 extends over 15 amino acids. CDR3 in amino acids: CASSQRGGNTDTQYF. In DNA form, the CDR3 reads TGCGCCAGCAGCCAGCGGGGGGGGAACACAGATACGCAGTATTTT.

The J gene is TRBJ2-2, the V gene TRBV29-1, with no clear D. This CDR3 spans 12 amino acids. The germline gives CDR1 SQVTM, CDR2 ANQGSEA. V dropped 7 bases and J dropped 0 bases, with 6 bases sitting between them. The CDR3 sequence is CSADTNTGELFF. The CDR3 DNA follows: TGCAGCGCTGACACGAACACCGGGGAGCTGTTTTTT.

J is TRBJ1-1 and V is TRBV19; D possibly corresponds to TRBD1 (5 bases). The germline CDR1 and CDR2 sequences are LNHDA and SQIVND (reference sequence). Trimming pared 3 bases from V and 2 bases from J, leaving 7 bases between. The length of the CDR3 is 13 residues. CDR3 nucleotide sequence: TGTGCCAGTAGTATCCAGGGCAACACTGAAGCTTTCTTT. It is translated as CASSIQGNTEAFF. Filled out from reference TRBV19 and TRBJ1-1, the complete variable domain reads DGGITQSPKYLFRKEGQNVTLSCEQNLNHDAMYWYRQDPGQGLRLIYYSQIVNDFQKGDIAEGYSVSREKKESFPLTVTSAQKNPTAFYLCASSIQGNTEAFFGQGTRLTVV.

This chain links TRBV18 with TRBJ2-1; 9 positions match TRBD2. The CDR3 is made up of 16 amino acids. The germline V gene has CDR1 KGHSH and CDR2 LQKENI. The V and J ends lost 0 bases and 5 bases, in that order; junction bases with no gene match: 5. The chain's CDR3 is CASSPPGGRADNEQFF. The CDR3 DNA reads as TGTGCCAGCTCACCACCGGGCGGGAGGGCCGACAATGAGCAGTTCTTC.

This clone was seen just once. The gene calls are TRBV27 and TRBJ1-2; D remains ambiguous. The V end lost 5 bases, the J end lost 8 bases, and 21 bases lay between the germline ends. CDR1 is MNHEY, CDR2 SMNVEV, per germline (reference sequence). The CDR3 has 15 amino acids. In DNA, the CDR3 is TGTGCCAGCAGTCCAGGATCGTGGAATGGCGTGGGCTACACCTTC. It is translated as CASSPGSWNGVGYTF.

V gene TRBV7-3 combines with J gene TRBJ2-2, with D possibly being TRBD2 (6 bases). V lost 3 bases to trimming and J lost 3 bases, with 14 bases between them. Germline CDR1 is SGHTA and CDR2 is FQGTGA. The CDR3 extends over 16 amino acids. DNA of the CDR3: TGTGCCAGCAGCTTGGCCTGGACGGGGGACACCGGGGAGCTGTTTTTT. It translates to CASSLAWTGDTGELFF.

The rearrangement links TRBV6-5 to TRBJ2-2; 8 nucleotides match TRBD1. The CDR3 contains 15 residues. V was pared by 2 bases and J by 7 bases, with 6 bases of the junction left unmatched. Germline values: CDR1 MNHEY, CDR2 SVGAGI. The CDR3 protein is CASSYASQGDGELFF. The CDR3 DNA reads TGTGCCAGCAGTTACGCCTCACAGGGGGACGGGGAGCTGTTTTTT.

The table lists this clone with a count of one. In nucleotides, the CDR3 is TGCGCCAGCAGCCAAGGGCTAGCGGACTACACCGGGGAGCTGTTTTTT. It is translated as CASSQGLADYTGELFF. The chain has TRBV4-3 and TRBJ2-2, with 7 bases matching TRBD2. J was trimmed by 3 bases and V by 1 base; bases with no gene match: 5. The CDR3 length is 16 residues. Germline lookup yields CDR1 LGHNA and CDR2 YSLEER.

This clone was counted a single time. The CDR3 region is CASSFSGSYEQYF. CDR3 in DNA: TGTGCCAGCAGCTTCAGTGGCTCCTACGAGCAGTACTTC. The J gene is TRBJ2-7, the V gene TRBV5-5, with D uncertain. Looked up from germline, CDR1 is SGHKS and CDR2 is YYEKEE (reference sequence). The CDR3 has 13 residues. V was cut by 2 bases and J by 0 bases, with 6 bases left in between.

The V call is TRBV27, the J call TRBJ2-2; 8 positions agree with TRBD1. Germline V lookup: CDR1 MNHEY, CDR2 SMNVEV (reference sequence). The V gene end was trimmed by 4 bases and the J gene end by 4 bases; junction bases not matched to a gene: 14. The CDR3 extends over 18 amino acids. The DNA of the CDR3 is TGTGCCAGCAGTTCGCTACGGACAGGGAGCCGTGTCACCGGGGAGCTGTTTTTT. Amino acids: CASSSLRTGSRVTGELFF.

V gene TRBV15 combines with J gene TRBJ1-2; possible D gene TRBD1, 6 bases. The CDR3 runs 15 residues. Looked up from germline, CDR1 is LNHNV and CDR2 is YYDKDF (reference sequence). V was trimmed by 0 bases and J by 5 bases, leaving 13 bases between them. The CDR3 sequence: CATSRDVDRYYGYTF. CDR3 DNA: TGTGCCACCAGCAGAGATGTCGACAGGTATTATGGCTACACCTTC.

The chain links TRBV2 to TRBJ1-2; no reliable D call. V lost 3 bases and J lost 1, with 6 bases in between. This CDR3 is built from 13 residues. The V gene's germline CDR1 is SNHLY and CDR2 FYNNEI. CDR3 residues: CASSERSNYGYTF. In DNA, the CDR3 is TGTGCCAGCAGTGAGAGGAGTAACTATGGCTACACCTTC.

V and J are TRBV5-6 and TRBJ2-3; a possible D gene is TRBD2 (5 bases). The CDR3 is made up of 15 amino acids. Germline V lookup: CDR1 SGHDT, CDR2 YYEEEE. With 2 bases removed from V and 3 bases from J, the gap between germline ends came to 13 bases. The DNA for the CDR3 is TGTGCCAGCAGCTTAGGACTCTCCGGGACAGATACGCAGTATTTT. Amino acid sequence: CASSLGLSGTDTQYF.

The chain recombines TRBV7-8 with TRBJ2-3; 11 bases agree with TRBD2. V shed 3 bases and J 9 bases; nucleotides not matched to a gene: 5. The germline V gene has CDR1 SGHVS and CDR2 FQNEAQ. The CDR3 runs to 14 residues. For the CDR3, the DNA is TGTGCCAGCAGCTTCTTAGCGGGAGGGGACACGCAGTATTTT. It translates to CASSFLAGGDTQYF.

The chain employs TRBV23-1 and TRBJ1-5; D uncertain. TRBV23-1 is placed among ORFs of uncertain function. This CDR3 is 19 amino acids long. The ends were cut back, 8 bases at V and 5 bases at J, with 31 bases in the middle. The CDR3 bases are TGCGCCAGCTTTAAGACGAGCGGCCCCGGTGCAGTTCAGTATCAGCCCCAGCATTTT. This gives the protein CASFKTSGPGAVQYQPQHF.

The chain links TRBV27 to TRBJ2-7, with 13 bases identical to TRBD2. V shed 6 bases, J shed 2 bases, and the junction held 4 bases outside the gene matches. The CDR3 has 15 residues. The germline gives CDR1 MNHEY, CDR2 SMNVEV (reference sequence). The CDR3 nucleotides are TGTGCCAGCAGCGCCGGACTAGCGGGAGCCTACGAGCAGTACTTC. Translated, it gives CASSAGLAGAYEQYF.

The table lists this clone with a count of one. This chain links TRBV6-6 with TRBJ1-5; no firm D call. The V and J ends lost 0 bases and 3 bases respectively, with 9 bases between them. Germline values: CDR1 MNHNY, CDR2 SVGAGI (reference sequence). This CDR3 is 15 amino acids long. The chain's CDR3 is CASSYSWSDNQPQHF. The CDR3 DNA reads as TGTGCCAGCAGTTACTCGTGGAGTGACAATCAGCCCCAGCATTTT.